This T cell receptor beta chain was recorded in a study of cytomegalovirus exposure and HLA in healthy donors. About the research overall: The use of the same platform for the roughly 120 validation repertoires and the 666 first-cohort repertoires was reported by a later analysis. Study results and caveats: It was approximately 150 TCR beta chains that were listed as cytomegalovirus-associated.

This clone was seen only a few times. The antigen remains unidentified. Separation from the 666-subject first cohort characterized the roughly 120-subject validation cohort, to which the donors belonged. Sequenced by immunoSEQ multiplex PCR; TCRdb stores in-frame clones only, minus some. Of about 180,000 clones detected, approximately 86% appear once; the ten largest clones hold roughly 2.5%. Specimen: PBMCs. The TCR comes from a man younger than 30 in good health and CMV-seropositive.

The CDR3 protein is CASSPRGSSYNSPLHF. Here the CDR3 DNA reads TGTGCCAGCAGCCCACGCGGCAGCTCCTATAATTCACCCCTCCACTTT. This sequence joins TRBV13 and TRBJ1-6; D not certain. This CDR3 comprises 16 residues. V was trimmed by 5 bases and J by 0 bases, leaving 11 bases between them. The germline CDR1 and CDR2 sequences are PRHDT and FYEKMQ (reference sequence).